This T cell receptor (beta chain) was recovered during a study of tumor-infiltrating lymphocytes in localized non-small cell lung cancer. For the study at large: Some samples were collected after neoadjuvant chemotherapy; smokers, never-smokers and several histologies were included.

This CDR3 has 12 residues. Germline V gene sequence: CDR1 GTSNPN, CDR2 SVGIG (reference sequence). The J segment lost 3 bases and the V segment lost 7 bases, leaving 3 bases of the junction unmatched. Profiled with immunoSEQ multiplex PCR; TCRdb holds only in-frame clones, not every one. The table lists tens of thousands of clones, approximately 85% of them singletons. Regarding the study as a whole: TCRbeta sequencing showed higher T cell infiltration in tumors than uninvolved lung.

Concerning this clone itself: What it binds is unknown.

The sequenced sample was lung tumor tissue. V and J are TRBV30 and TRBJ1-5, with 7 bases identical to TRBD1. This receptor was identified in a human donor with non-small cell lung cancer. The CDR3 bases are TGTGCCTACGGACAGGACAATCAGCCCCAGCATTTT. As protein: CAYGQDNQPQHF.